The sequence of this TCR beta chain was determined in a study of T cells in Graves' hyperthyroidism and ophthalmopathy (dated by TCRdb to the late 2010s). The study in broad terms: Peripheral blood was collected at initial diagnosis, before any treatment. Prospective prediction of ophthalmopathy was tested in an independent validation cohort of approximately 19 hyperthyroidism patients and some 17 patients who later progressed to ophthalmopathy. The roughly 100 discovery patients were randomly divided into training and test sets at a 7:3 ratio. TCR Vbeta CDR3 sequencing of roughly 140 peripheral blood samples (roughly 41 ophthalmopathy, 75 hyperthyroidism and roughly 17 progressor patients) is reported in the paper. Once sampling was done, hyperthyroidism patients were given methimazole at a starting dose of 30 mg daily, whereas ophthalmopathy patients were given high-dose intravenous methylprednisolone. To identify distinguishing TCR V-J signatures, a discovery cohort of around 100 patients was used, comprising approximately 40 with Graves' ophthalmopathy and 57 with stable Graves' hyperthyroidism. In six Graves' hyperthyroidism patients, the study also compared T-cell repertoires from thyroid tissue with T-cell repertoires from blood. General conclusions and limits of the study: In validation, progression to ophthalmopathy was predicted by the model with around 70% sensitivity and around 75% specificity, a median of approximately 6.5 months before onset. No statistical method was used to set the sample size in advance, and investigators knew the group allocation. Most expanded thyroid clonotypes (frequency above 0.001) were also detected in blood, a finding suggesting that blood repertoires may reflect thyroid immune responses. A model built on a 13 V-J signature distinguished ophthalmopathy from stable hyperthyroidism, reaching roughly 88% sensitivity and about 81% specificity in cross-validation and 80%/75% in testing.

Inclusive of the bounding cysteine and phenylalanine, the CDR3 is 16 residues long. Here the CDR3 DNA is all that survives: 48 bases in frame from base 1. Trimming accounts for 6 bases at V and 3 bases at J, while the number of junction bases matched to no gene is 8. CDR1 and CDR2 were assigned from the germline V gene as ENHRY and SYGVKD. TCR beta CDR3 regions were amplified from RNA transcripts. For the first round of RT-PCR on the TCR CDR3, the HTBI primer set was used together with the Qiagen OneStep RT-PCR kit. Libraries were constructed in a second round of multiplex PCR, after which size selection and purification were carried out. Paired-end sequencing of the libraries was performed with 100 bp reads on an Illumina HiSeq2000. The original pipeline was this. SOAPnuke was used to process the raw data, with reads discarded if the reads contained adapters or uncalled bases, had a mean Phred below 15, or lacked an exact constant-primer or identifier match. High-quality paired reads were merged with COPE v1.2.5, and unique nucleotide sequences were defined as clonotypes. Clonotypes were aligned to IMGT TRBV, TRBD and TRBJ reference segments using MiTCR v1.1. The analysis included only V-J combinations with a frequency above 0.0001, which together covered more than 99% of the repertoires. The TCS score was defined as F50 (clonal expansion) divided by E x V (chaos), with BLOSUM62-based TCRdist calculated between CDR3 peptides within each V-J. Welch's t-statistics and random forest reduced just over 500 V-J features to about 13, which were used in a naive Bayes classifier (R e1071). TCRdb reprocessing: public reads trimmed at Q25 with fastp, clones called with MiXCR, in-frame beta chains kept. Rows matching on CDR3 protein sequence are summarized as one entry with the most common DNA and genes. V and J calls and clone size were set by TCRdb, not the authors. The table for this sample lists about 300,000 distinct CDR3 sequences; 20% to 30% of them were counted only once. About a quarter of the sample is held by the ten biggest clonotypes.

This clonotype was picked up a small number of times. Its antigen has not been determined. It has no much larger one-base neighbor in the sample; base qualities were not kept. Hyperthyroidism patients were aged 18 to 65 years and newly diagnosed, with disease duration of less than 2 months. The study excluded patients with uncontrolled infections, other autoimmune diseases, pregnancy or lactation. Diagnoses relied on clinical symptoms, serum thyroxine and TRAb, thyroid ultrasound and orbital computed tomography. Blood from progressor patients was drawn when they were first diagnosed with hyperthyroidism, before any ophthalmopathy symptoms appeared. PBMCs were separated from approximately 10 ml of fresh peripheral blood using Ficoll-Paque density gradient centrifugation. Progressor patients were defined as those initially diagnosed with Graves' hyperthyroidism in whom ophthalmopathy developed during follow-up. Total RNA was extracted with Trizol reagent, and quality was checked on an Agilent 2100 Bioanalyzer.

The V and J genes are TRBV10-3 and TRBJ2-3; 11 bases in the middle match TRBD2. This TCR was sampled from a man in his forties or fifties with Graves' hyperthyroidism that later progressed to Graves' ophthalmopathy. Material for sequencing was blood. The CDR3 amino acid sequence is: CAISLSGRGSTDTQYF. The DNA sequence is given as TGTGCCATCAGCCTTAGCGGGAGGGGATCAACAGATACGCAGTATTTT.